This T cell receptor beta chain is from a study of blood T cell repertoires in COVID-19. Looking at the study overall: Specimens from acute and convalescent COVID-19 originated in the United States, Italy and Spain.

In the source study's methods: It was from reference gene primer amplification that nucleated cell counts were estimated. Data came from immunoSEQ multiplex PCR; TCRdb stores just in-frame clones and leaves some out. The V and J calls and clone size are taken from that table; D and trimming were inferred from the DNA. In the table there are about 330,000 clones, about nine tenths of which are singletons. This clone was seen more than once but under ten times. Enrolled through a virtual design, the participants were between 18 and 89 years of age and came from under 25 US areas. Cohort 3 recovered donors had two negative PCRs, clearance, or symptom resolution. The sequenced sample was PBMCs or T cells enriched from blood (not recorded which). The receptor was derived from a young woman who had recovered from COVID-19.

CDR3 sequence reads: CASSFPKGDTKYYGYTF. DNA of the CDR3: TGTGCCAGCAGTTTCCCTAAGGGGGACACAAAATACTATGGCTACACCTTC. The J gene is TRBJ1-2, the V gene TRBV6-2 or TRBV6-3, with a weak D call TRBD1 (6 bases). Germline assignment: CDR1 MNHEY and CDR2 SVGEGT. Trimming shortened V by 4 bases and J by 3 bases, and 21 bases separated the two germline ends. There are 17 residues in the CDR3.